The clone carrying this T cell receptor beta chain was recorded a few times. No antigen is known for it. Analysis merged second doses at about 4 or about 12 weeks. CDR1 is SGHDN, CDR2 FVKESK, per germline. Trimming shortened V by 0 bases and J by 1 base, and 9 bases separated the two germline ends. The CDR3 is 15 amino acids. Profiling relied on immunoSEQ multiplex PCR, and the TCRdb table lists in-frame clones only, not all of them. In the table there are around 80,000 clones, roughly four fifths of which are singletons. This specimen comes from a study of T cell responses to AZD1222 COVID-19 vaccine. Study results and limitations: It was only after the peak T cell response that any repertoires were sampled. Spike-specific TCR breadth and depth both grew after two AZD1222 doses. Nearly half of the spike-specific TCRs reportedly recognize variant regions that carry no mutations.

This specimen consisted of peripheral blood, obtained 28 days after the second AZD1222 dose. The TCR sequence derives from an adult who received the AZD1222 COVID-19 vaccine. This chain links TRBV14 with TRBJ1-2, with a possible D match to TRBD1 (5 bases). CDR3 sequence: CASSQETGLNYGYTF. In DNA, the CDR3 is TGTGCCAGCAGCCAAGAAACAGGTCTTAACTATGGCTACACCTTC.